The entry below gives a single TCR beta chain sequence along with its context. The data derive from a study of PD-L1 blockade in urothelial cancer. Across the whole study: Before enrollment, 0 to 3 chemotherapy regimens had been given to patients.

Patients had urothelial carcinoma that was locally advanced or metastatic. This CDR3 spans 15 amino acids. Per the germline V gene, CDR1 is SEHNR and CDR2 is FQNEAQ (reference sequence). V was cut by 5 bases and J by 4 bases, with 17 bases left in between. The table came from immunoSEQ multiplex PCR; TCRdb's copy has only in-frame clones and leaves some out. Of about 73,000 clones in the sample, roughly 89% were seen once. The source is a man aged 55 to 70 with urothelial cancer. Specimen: PBMCs, collected around atezolizumab (anti-PD-L1) treatment. The rearrangement uses TRBV7-9 and TRBJ1-1, with D unresolved. DNA for the CDR3: TGTGCCAGCAGCCAAGCAGCGGGCGGGAGCACTGAAGCTTTCTTT. It encodes CASSQAAGGSTEAFF.